A single sample gave rise to the 29 T cell receptor beta chains below, sequenced in a study of beta chain features in type 1 diabetes. The entirety of the isolated RNA underwent reverse transcription, so expressed TCRB transcripts were sequenced. TCRdb's copy holds only in-frame clones and misses some; the assay was immunoSEQ multiplex PCR. This sample has approximately 470,000 clones, with approximately 30% found just once. Source material: naive CD4+ T cells from blood. These receptors came from a man younger than 35 in good health.

This clone has more than one count but fewer than ten. The chain uses TRBV6-6 and TRBJ2-7; weak D call: TRBD1 (7 bases). The V gene lost 10 bases and the J gene lost 3 bases, with 22 bases spanning the gap. Per the germline V gene, CDR1 is MNHNY and CDR2 is SVGAGI (reference sequence). The CDR3 has 15 amino acids. CDR3 amino acids: CATSRGGQDLYEQYF. In nucleotides, the CDR3 is TGTGCCACCTCCCGGGGAGGACAGGACCTCTACGAGCAGTACTTC.

This chain links TRBV7-3 with TRBJ1-1; D unclear. Trimming took 3 bases from V and 1 from J, leaving 9 bases between them. Germline CDR1 reads SGHTA; CDR2 reads FQGTGA. This CDR3 has 14 amino acids. The CDR3 DNA sequence: TGTGCCAGCAGCTTGGTGGGTTGGAACACTGAAGCTTTCTTT. This gives the protein CASSLVGWNTEAFF.

CDR3 bases: TGTGCCAGCAGTATATACAGGGATAGCTCCTACAATGAGCAGTTCTTC. It translates to CASSIYRDSSYNEQFF. The V and J genes are TRBV27 and TRBJ2-1, with a weak D call TRBD1 (6 bases). Germline CDR1 and CDR2: MNHEY and SMNVEV (reference sequence). CDR3 length: 16 amino acids. The V gene lost 5 bases and the J gene lost 0 bases, with 14 bases spanning the gap.

The rearrangement uses TRBV11-2 and TRBJ2-1; TRBD2 might be the D (5 bases). Trimming pared 5 bases from V and 4 bases from J, leaving 15 bases between. The length of the CDR3 is 15 residues. The V gene's germline CDR1 is SGHAT and CDR2 FQNNGV. CDR3 residues: CASSRRVATYNEQFF. Here the CDR3 DNA reads TGTGCCAGCAGCCGGCGGGTGGCGACTTACAATGAGCAGTTCTTC.

CDR3 DNA sequence: TGCAGCATAGAAAGGGGGGGCGTTGAAAAACTGTTTTTT. It specifies CSIERGGVEKLFF. The V gene is TRBV29-1, the J gene TRBJ1-4, with D tentatively TRBD1 (6 bases). The CDR3 spans 13 residues. The germline CDR1 and CDR2 sequences are SQVTM and ANQGSEA. V was trimmed by 8 bases and J by 7 bases, leaving 17 bases between them. Combining the CDR3 with reference TRBV29-1 and TRBJ1-4 gives the whole variable domain SAVISQKPSRDICQRGTSLTIQCQVDSQVTMMFWYRQQPGQSLTLIATANQGSEATYESGFVIDKFPISRPNLTFSTLTVSNMSPEDSSIYLCSIERGGVEKLFFGSGTQLSVL.

The rearrangement links TRBV14 to TRBJ2-7; the D is unclear. The CDR3 extends over 13 amino acids. Per the germline V gene, CDR1 is SGHDN and CDR2 is FVKESK. Trimming cost V 4 bases and J 3 bases, with 10 bases left between them. In nucleotides, the CDR3 is TGTGCCAGCAGCCCACCGGACGGCTACGAGCAGTACTTC. Protein product: CASSPPDGYEQYF.

This sequence joins TRBV7-9 and TRBJ1-5; D remains unclear. Germline values: CDR1 SEHNR, CDR2 FQNEAQ (reference sequence). CDR3 size: 15 residues. Between the trimmed V and J ends, which lost 0 bases and 4 bases, there was a span of 10 bases. The CDR3 DNA is TGTGCCAGCAGCTTAGCGGGCTTGCCAAATCAGCCCCAGCATTTT. It codes for CASSLAGLPNQPQHF.

The table lists this clone with a few counts. The V call is TRBV7-9, the J call TRBJ2-1, with D unresolved. CDR1 SEHNR and CDR2 FQNEAQ come from the germline V gene (reference sequence). V lost 3 bases, J lost 5 bases, and 5 bases lay in between. This CDR3 spans 12 amino acids. DNA for the CDR3: TGTGCCAGCAGCTTGATAGACAATGAGCAGTTCTTC. Translation: CASSLIDNEQFF.

The CDR3 protein is CASSRTDQETQYF. The CDR3 DNA sequence: TGTGCCAGCAGTCGGACGGACCAAGAGACCCAGTACTTC. The chain recombines TRBV11-3 with TRBJ2-5; no clear D gene. Germline CDR1 is SGHNT and CDR2 is YENEEA. V was clipped by 6 bases and J by 0 bases, with 8 bases between them. The CDR3 is 13 residues long.

With respect to this clone: Different DNA sequences within this sample yield the same CDR3. J is TRBJ2-2 and V is TRBV7-9; D uncertain. Germline CDR1 and CDR2: SEHNR and FQNEAQ (reference sequence). CDR3 length: 13 residues. Trimming pared 0 bases from V and 5 bases from J, leaving 4 bases between. CDR3 region: CASSLAGTGELFF. CDR3 in DNA: TGTGCCAGCAGCTTAGCGGGTACCGGGGAGCTGTTTTTT.

The chain is built from TRBV5-4 and TRBJ2-1, with 9 bases that match TRBD2. The germline gives CDR1 SGHNT, CDR2 YYREEE (reference sequence). After removal of 3 bases from V and 0 bases from J, the junction contained 10 bases not matched to a gene. The CDR3 runs 18 residues. The CDR3 DNA is TGTGCCAGCAGCTCTCCATCCCTAGCGGGGAGCTCCTACAATGAGCAGTTCTTC. Translating it yields CASSSPSLAGSSYNEQFF. Drawing the rest from reference TRBV5-4 and TRBJ2-1, the complete variable domain is ETGVTQSPTHLIKTRGQQVTLRCSSQSGHNTVSWYQQALGQGPQFIFQYYREEENGRGNFPPRFSGLQFPNYSSELNVNALELDDSALYLCASSSPSLAGSSYNEQFFGPGTRLTVL.

This clone was observed a few times. The V gene is TRBV25-1, the J gene TRBJ2-5; 7 positions agree with TRBD2. Germline V CDR1 and CDR2: MGHDK, SYGVNS. V was pared by 4 bases and J by 4 bases, with 12 bases of the junction left unmatched. CDR3 length: 16 residues. CDR3 DNA sequence: TGTGCCAGCAGTGTAAGCGGGAATAGGATTGTAGAGACCCAGTACTTC. Translating it yields CASSVSGNRIVETQYF.

The chain has TRBV19 and TRBJ2-1, with TRBD1 matching 9 bases. The junction had 6 bases not matched to a gene; V was cut back by 4 bases and J by 5 bases. Germline V gives CDR1 LNHDA, CDR2 SQIVND (reference sequence). CDR3 length equals 15 residues. The CDR3 loop is CASSTTGGGHNEQFF. CDR3 nucleotides: TGTGCCAGTAGTACGACAGGGGGTGGCCACAATGAGCAGTTCTTC.

The genes are TRBV7-9 and TRBJ2-7; 8 bases are shared with TRBD2. The CDR3 extends over 15 amino acids. Per germline, CDR1 SEHNR and CDR2 FQNEAQ (reference sequence). Trimming took 1 base from V and 4 from J; bases not matched to a gene: 6. This CDR3 reads CASSLGAGLVYEQYF. CDR3 sequence (DNA): TGTGCCAGCAGCTTAGGCGCGGGACTAGTGTACGAGCAGTACTTC.

The table lists this clone with a few counts. The chain is built from TRBV10-3 and TRBJ2-1; 7 nucleotides match TRBD2. The CDR3 runs 12 residues. The trim removed 7 bases at V and 8 bases at J, leaving 5 bases unmatched. Germline CDR1 reads ENHRY; CDR2 reads SYGVKD. In nucleotides, the CDR3 is TGTGCCATCAAAGGGCGGGAGTATGAGCAGTTCTTC. Protein: CAIKGREYEQFF.

The chain employs TRBV7-2 and TRBJ2-4; tentative D call: TRBD1 (8 bases). Germline V CDR1 and CDR2: SGHTA, FQGNSA. V was clipped by 4 bases and J by 8 bases, with 15 bases between them. The CDR3 sequence is 14 residues long. The CDR3 here is CASSSDRAGDIQYF. The CDR3 coding sequence is TGTGCCAGCAGCTCGGACAGGGCGGGGGACATTCAGTACTTC.

The rearrangement joins TRBV6-1 to TRBJ2-3; 12 bases line up with TRBD2. Germline CDR1 MNHNS, CDR2 SASEGT. J gave up 0 bases and V 1 base, and 2 bases lay outside the gene matches. CDR3 length equals 17 residues. CDR3 in DNA: TGTGCCAGCAGTGAAGGGACTAGCGGGGCTAGCACAGATACGCAGTATTTT. This translates into CASSEGTSGASTDTQYF.

This clone was picked up a small number of times. This chain connects TRBV23-1 to TRBJ1-2; D call uncertain. TRBV23-1 is an open reading frame, and its role is uncertain. Trimming cost V 1 base and J 3 bases, with 6 bases left between them. The CDR3 loop spans 13 amino acids. The CDR3 sequence is CASSQYGHYGYTF. In nucleotides, the CDR3 is TGCGCCAGCAGTCAATACGGGCACTATGGCTACACCTTC.

The chain links TRBV2 to TRBJ2-5; D remains ambiguous. In germline, CDR1 is SNHLY, CDR2 FYNNEI. V gave up 6 bases and J gave up 2 bases, with 10 bases separating them. The CDR3 is made up of 13 amino acids. The CDR3 region is CASRDLGQETQYF. The DNA for the CDR3 is TGTGCCAGCAGGGATCTAGGACAAGAGACCCAGTACTTC.

There are a few counts of this clone. The chain links TRBV5-4 to TRBJ2-3; D is unresolved. The V gene lost 3 bases and the J gene lost 0 bases, with 11 bases spanning the gap. The CDR3 contains 15 residues. The germline gives CDR1 SGHNT, CDR2 YYREEE (reference sequence). CDR3 nucleotide sequence: TGTGCCAGCAGCTCCGATGGTGGCAGCACAGATACGCAGTATTTT. This sequence encodes CASSSDGGSTDTQYF.

The rearrangement links TRBV2 to TRBJ2-1; 8 bases match TRBD2. Germline V gives CDR1 SNHLY, CDR2 FYNNEI. V was clipped by 7 bases and J by 9 bases; unmatched bases: 5. The CDR3 spans 12 residues. CDR3 protein: CASTSGSGEQFF. CDR3 nucleotides: TGTGCCAGCACGAGCGGGAGTGGTGAGCAGTTCTTC. The whole variable domain, filled in from reference TRBV2 and TRBJ2-1, reads EPEVTQTPSHQVTQMGQEVILRCVPISNHLYFYWYRQILGQKVEFLVSFYNNEISEKSEIFDDQFSVERPDGSNFTLKIRSTKLEDSAMYFCASTSGSGEQFFGPGTRLTVL.

There are a few counts of this clone. The chain carries TRBV28 and TRBJ1-2; D is undetermined. Germline CDR1 reads MDHEN; CDR2 reads SYDVKM. This CDR3 has 13 amino acids. V dropped 7 bases and J dropped 4 bases, with 13 bases sitting between them. CDR3: CASTSTVIYGYTF. The CDR3, as DNA: TGTGCCAGCACCTCAACAGTAATCTATGGCTACACCTTC.

This sequence joins TRBV7-2 and TRBJ2-4; D gene ambiguous. Trimming stripped 1 base from V and 0 bases from J, with 7 bases between. The CDR3 consists of 15 residues. Germline lookup yields CDR1 SGHTA and CDR2 FQGNSA. In DNA, the CDR3 is TGTGCCAGCAGCTTAGTAGGTTTAGCCAAAAACATTCAGTACTTC. This encodes CASSLVGLAKNIQYF.

The rearrangement uses TRBV28 and TRBJ2-7; 7 bases fit TRBD1. Trimming took 7 bases from V and 2 from J; bases not matched to a gene: 5. Germline V gives CDR1 MDHEN, CDR2 SYDVKM. The CDR3 sequence is 13 residues long. CDR3 bases: TGTGCCAGCACCGACCAGGGGGCCTACGAGCAGTACTTC. Translating it yields CASTDQGAYEQYF. The full variable domain, in which reference TRBV28 and TRBJ2-7 provide the parts outside the CDR3, is DVKVTQSSRYLVKRTGEKVFLECVQDMDHENMFWYRQDPGLGLRLIYFSYDVKMKEKGDIPEGYSVSREKKERFSLILESASTNQTSMYLCASTDQGAYEQYFGPGTRLTVT.

The rearrangement links TRBV5-1 to TRBJ2-5; a weak D match, TRBD2 (5 bases). The CDR3 sequence is 15 residues long. V gave up 4 bases and J gave up 4 bases, with 17 bases separating them. Per germline, CDR1 SGHRS and CDR2 YFSETQ. CDR3 in amino acids: CASSAIPGGGETQYF. Written as DNA, the CDR3 is TGCGCCAGCAGCGCGATACCCGGTGGAGGAGAGACCCAGTACTTC.

J is TRBJ2-7 and V is TRBV5-1; D not certain. Germline V gives CDR1 SGHRS, CDR2 YFSETQ. CDR3 size: 16 residues. V shed 1 base and J shed 4 bases, with 18 bases lying between them. The CDR3 nucleotides are TGCGCCAGCAGCTTGAAGACCCATATTTCACCATACGAGCAGTACTTC. Amino acid sequence: CASSLKTHISPYEQYF.

The chain employs TRBV30 and TRBJ2-2, with a weak D call TRBD1 (5 bases). CDR3 size: 13 residues. Between the trimmed V and J ends, which lost 7 bases and 4 bases, there was a span of 13 bases. CDR1 GTSNPN and CDR2 SVGIG come from the germline V gene (reference sequence). The chain's CDR3 is CAYGKGITGELFF. The CDR3 bases are TGTGCCTACGGCAAGGGGATCACCGGGGAGCTGTTTTTT. The full variable domain, rest sourced from reference TRBV30 and TRBJ2-2, is SQTIHQWPATLVQPVGSPLSLECTVEGTSNPNLYWYRQAAGRGLQLLFYSVGIGQISSEVPQNLSASRPQDRQFILSSKKLLLSDSGFYLCAYGKGITGELFFGEGSRLTVL.

The chain joins TRBV4-2 to TRBJ2-7; TRBD2 is a possible D gene (6 bases). CDR1 is LGHNA and CDR2 is YNFKEQ in the germline V gene. Trimming took off 3 bases at V and 2 bases at J, with 20 bases between the two ends. The CDR3 totals 17 residues. The CDR3 sequence is CASSQMPRGSGTYEQYF. CDR3 bases: TGTGCCAGCAGCCAGATGCCCCGCGGTAGCGGCACCTACGAGCAGTACTTC.

This chain joins TRBV5-6 and TRBJ2-1; a weak D match, TRBD2 (5 bases). The germline V gene encodes CDR1 SGHDT and CDR2 YYEEEE. CDR3 length: 13 residues. Trimming shortened V by 7 bases and J by 4 bases, and 12 bases separated the two germline ends. CDR3 bases: TGTGCCAGCGGACGGACTCGGTACAATGAGCAGTTCTTC. Its protein is CASGRTRYNEQFF.